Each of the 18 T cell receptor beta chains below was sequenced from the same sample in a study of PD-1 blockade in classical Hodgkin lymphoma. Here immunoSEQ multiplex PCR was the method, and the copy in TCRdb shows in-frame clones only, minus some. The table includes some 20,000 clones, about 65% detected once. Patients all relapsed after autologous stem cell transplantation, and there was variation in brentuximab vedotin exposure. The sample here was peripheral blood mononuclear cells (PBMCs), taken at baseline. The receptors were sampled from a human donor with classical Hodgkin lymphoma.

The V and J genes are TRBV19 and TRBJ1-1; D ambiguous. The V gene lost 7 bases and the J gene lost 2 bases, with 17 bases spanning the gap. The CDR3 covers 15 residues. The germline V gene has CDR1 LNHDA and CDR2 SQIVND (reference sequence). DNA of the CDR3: TGTGCCAGTAAGGTCGGGCCATTCGGTAACACTGAAGCTTTCTTT. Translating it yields CASKVGPFGNTEAFF. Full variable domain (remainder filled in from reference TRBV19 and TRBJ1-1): DGGITQSPKYLFRKEGQNVTLSCEQNLNHDAMYWYRQDPGQGLRLIYYSQIVNDFQKGDIAEGYSVSREKKESFPLTVTSAQKNPTAFYLCASKVGPFGNTEAFFGQGTRLTVV.

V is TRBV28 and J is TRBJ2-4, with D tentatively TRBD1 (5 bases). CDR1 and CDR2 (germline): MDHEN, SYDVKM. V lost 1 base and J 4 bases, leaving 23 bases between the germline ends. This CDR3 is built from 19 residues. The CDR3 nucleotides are TGTGCCAGCAGTTTATACCCCTCGACAGTCGGCCCCCTGAAAAACATTCAGTACTTC. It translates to CASSLYPSTVGPLKNIQYF.

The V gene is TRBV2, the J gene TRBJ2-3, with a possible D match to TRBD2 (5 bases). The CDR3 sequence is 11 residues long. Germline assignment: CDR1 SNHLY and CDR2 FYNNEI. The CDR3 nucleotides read TGTGCTCCTCCGGGGAGAAATACGCAGTATTTT. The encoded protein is CAPPGRNTQYF.

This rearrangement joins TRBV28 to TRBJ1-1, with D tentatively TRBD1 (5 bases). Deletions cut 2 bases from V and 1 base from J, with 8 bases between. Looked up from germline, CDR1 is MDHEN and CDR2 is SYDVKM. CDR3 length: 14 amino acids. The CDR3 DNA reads TGTGCCAGCAGTTTACGGGGGGGGAACACTGAAGCTTTCTTT. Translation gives CASSLRGGNTEAFF.

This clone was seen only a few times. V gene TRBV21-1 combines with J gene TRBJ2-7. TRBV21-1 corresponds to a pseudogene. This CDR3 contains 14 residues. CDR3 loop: CASTPRRKGYEQYV. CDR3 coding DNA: TGTGCCAGCACGCCTCGAAGGAAGGGCTACGAGCAGTACGTC.

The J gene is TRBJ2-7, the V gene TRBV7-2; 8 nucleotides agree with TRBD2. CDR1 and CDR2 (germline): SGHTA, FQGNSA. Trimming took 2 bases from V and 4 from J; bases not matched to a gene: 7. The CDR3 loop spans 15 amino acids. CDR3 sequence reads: CASSLSRTSKYEQYF. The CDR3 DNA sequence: TGTGCCAGCAGCTTATCCAGGACTAGCAAGTACGAGCAGTACTTC.

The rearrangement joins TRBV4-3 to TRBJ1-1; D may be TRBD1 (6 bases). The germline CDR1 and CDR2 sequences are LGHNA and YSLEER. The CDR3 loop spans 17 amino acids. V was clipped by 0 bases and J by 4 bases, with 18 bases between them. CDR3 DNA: TGCGCCAGCAGCCAAGAACGCTCAGCCAGGGGTGGCACTGAAGCTTTCTTT. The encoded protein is CASSQERSARGGTEAFF.

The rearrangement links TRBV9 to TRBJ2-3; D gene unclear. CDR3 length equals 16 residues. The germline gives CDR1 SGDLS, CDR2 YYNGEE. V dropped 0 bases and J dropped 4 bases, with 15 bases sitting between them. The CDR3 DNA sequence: TGTGCCAGCAGCGTAGGCGGACCACGCCACGCAGATACGCAGTATTTT. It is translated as CASSVGGPRHADTQYF. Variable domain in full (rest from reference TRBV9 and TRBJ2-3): DSGVTQTPKHLITATGQRVTLRCSPRSGDLSVYWYQQSLDQGLQFLIQYYNGEERAKGNILERFSAQQFPDLHSELNLSSLELGDSALYFCASSVGGPRHADTQYFGPGTRLTVL.

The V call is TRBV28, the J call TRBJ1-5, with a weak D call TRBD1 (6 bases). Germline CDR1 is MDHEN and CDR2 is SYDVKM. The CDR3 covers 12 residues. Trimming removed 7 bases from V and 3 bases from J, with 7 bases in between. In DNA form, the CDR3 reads TGTGCCAGCACAGGGGACAATCAGCCCCAGCATTTT. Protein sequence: CASTGDNQPQHF.

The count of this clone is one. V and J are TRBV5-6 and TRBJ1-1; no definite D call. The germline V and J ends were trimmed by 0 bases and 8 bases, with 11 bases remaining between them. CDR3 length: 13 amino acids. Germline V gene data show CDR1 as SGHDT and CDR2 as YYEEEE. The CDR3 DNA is TGTGCCAGCAGCTTGGGGCAGCCGGGGGAAGCTTTCTTT. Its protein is CASSLGQPGEAFF.

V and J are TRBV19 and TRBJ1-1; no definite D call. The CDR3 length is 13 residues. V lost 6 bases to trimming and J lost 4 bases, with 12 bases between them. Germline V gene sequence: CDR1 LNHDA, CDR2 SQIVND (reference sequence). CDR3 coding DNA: TGTGCCAGTAGCTTACTTGAGGGCACTGAAGCTTTCTTT. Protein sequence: CASSLLEGTEAFF.

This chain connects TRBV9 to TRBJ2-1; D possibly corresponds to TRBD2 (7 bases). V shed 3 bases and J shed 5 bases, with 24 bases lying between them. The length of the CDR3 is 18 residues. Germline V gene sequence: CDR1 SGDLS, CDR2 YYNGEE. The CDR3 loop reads CASSAFHWGGGMDNEQFF. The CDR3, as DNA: TGTGCCAGCAGCGCCTTTCATTGGGGGGGCGGAATGGACAATGAGCAGTTCTTC. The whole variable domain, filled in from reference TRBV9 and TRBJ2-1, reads DSGVTQTPKHLITATGQRVTLRCSPRSGDLSVYWYQQSLDQGLQFLIQYYNGEERAKGNILERFSAQQFPDLHSELNLSSLELGDSALYFCASSAFHWGGGMDNEQFFGPGTRLTVL.

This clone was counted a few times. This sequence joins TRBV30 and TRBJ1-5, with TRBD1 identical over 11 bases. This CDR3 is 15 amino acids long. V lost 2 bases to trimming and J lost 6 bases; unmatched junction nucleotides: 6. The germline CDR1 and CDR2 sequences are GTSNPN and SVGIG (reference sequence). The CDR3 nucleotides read TGTGCCTGGAGTTCTGGACAGGGGGCTAGTCAGCCCCAGCATTTT. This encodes CAWSSGQGASQPQHF.

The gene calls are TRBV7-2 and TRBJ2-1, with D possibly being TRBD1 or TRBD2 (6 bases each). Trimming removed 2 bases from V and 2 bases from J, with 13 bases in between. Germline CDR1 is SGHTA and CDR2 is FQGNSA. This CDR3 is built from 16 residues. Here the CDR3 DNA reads TGTGCCAGCAGCTTAAATGCCGGGGGCGCCTACAATGAGCAGTTCTTC. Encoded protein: CASSLNAGGAYNEQFF.

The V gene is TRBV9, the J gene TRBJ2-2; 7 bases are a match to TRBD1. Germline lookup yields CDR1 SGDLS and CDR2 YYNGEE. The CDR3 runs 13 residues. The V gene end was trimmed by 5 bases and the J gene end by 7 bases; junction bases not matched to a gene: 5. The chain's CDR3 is CASSKGTVGELFF. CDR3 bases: TGTGCCAGCAGTAAAGGGACAGTCGGGGAGCTGTTTTTT.

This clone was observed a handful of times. The CDR3 spells CASSVTGSYGYTF. CDR3 coding DNA: TGTGCCAGCAGCGTGACAGGGAGCTATGGCTACACCTTC. This chain links TRBV9 with TRBJ1-2, with 7 bases aligning to TRBD1. Germline loops: CDR1 SGDLS, CDR2 YYNGEE. The trim removed 2 bases at V and 4 bases at J, leaving 2 bases unmatched. This CDR3 is built from 13 residues.

The CDR3 bases are TGTGCCAGCAGTGCCTACAATGACCACACAGATACGCAGTATTTT. Its protein product is CASSAYNDHTDTQYF. This chain joins TRBV28 and TRBJ2-3; D gene ambiguous. The CDR3 contains 15 residues. V shed 5 bases and J shed 2 bases, with 14 bases lying between them. CDR1 and CDR2 from the germline V gene are MDHEN and SYDVKM.

CDR3 residues: CASSLVKRSRTDTQYF. CDR3 in DNA: TGTGCCAGCAGCTTAGTCAAGAGAAGCCGCACAGATACGCAGTATTTT. The J gene is TRBJ2-3, the V gene TRBV11-2; D remains unclear. The V gene's germline CDR1 is SGHAT and CDR2 FQNNGV. CDR3 length equals 16 residues. V was shortened by 1 base and J by 1 base, with 12 bases between the two germline ends.